These 25 T cell receptor beta chains were sequenced from one sample in a study of T cell responses to AZD1222 COVID-19 vaccine. The repertoire was sequenced with immunoSEQ multiplex PCR; TCRdb's copy has only in-frame clones and lacks some. Found here are fewer than 130,000 clones, over 75% of them singletons; the top ten hold roughly 5%. Sequenced material: peripheral blood, taken on day 0 of AZD1222 vaccination. The receptors shown here come from an adult in good health.

The chain couples TRBV7-9 to TRBJ2-5; D is tentatively TRBD1 or TRBD2 (6 bases each). The CDR3 runs 15 residues. V was cut by 2 bases and J by 2 bases, with 12 bases left in between. Germline V CDR1 and CDR2: SEHNR, FQNEAQ (reference sequence). The DNA for the CDR3 is TGTGCCAGCAGCTTATCTCTAGGGGGGCAAGAGACCCAGTACTTC. Its protein product is CASSLSLGGQETQYF.

The chain is built from TRBV11-2 and TRBJ1-1, with D hard to call. Trimming pared 4 bases from V and 1 base from J, leaving 13 bases between. CDR3 length: 15 residues. Germline V CDR1 and CDR2: SGHAT, FQNNGV. The CDR3 bases are TGTGCCAGCAGCTCCGCCCAACATAGGAACACTGAAGCTTTCTTT. Translating gives CASSSAQHRNTEAFF.

The chain has TRBV28 and TRBJ1-2; the match to TRBD1 covers 10 bases. Germline V gene data show CDR1 as MDHEN and CDR2 as SYDVKM. The CDR3 spans 13 residues. With V trimmed by 5 bases and J by 8 bases, 5 bases remained unmatched. CDR3: CASSTGTGDGYTF. CDR3 DNA: TGTGCCAGCAGTACGGGGACAGGGGACGGCTACACCTTC.

The chain joins TRBV6-2 or TRBV6-3 to TRBJ2-1, with D possibly being TRBD2 (5 bases). The V gene's germline CDR1 is MNHEY and CDR2 SVGEGT. V was clipped by 4 bases and J by 0 bases, with 16 bases between them. The CDR3 covers 17 residues. The CDR3 here is CASSFLGGYSSYNEQFF. In nucleotides, the CDR3 is TGTGCCAGCAGTTTTTTAGGAGGATACTCCTCCTACAATGAGCAGTTCTTC.

This clone has a single count. This chain uses TRBV7-3 with TRBJ2-1; D unclear. Germline V CDR1 and CDR2: SGHTA, FQGTGA. Between the trimmed V and J ends, which lost 0 bases and 10 bases, there was a span of 10 bases. There are 13 residues in the CDR3. CDR3 coding DNA: TGTGCCAGCAGCTTAACGAGCCAGCTGGAGCAGTTCTTC. It specifies CASSLTSQLEQFF.

V gene TRBV24-1 combines with J gene TRBJ2-1, with 7 bases aligning to TRBD2. The CDR3 runs to 17 residues. The germline CDR1 and CDR2 sequences are KGHDR and SFDVKD. The trim removed 3 bases at V and 11 bases at J, leaving 18 bases unmatched. The CDR3 nucleotides are TGTGCCACCAGTGATCAAGCCTGGGCGGGAGCCCACGGGCAGCAGTTCTTC. Residues: CATSDQAWAGAHGQQFF.

The chain is built from TRBV7-8 and TRBJ1-5; 7 nucleotides agree with TRBD1. Per germline, CDR1 SGHVS and CDR2 FQNEAQ. The junction had 6 bases not matched to a gene; V was cut back by 7 bases and J by 0 bases. This CDR3 spans 15 amino acids. CDR3 protein: CASNSDRNSNQPQHF. The CDR3 bases are TGTGCCAGCAATTCGGACAGGAATAGCAATCAGCCCCAGCATTTT.

The V and J genes are TRBV3-1 (or the pseudogene TRBV3-2) and TRBJ1-6; 8 bases map to TRBD1. Trimming cost V 4 bases and J 14 bases; bases outside gene matches: 7. Germline V CDR1 and CDR2: LGHDT, YNNKEL (reference sequence). There are 13 residues in the CDR3. The CDR3: CASSRDRPPTLHF. CDR3 nucleotides: TGTGCCAGCAGCCGGGACAGGCCGCCTACCCTCCACTTT.

The chain joins TRBV7-8 to TRBJ1-6, with 10 bases identical to TRBD1. The CDR3 is 16 amino acids. Trimming removed 4 bases from V and 9 bases from J; junction bases left unmatched: 9. Germline values: CDR1 SGHVS, CDR2 FQNEAQ. For the CDR3, the DNA is TGTGCCAGCAGCTCCCAGACAGGGGGCGCTGGTTCACCCCTCCACTTT. This sequence encodes CASSSQTGGAGSPLHF. The full variable domain, with the rest looked up from reference TRBV7-8 and TRBJ1-6, is GAGVSQSPRYKVAKRGQDVALRCDPISGHVSLFWYQQALGQGPEFLTYFQNEAQLDKSGLPSDRFFAERPEGSVSTLKIQRTQQEDSAVYLCASSSQTGGAGSPLHFGNGTRLTVT.

J is TRBJ2-5 and V is TRBV4-1; 8 bases align to TRBD2. CDR1 and CDR2 from the germline V gene are MGHRA and YSYEKL. Losses at the gene ends were 1 base for V and 5 bases for J; bases not matched to a gene: 3. This CDR3 contains 14 residues. The CDR3 is CASSQVAGLETQYF. The DNA for the CDR3 is TGCGCCAGCAGCCAAGTAGCGGGGTTGGAGACCCAGTACTTC.

This chain joins TRBV5-4 and TRBJ2-1, with D perhaps TRBD2 (5 bases). The CDR3 covers 15 residues. The V end lost 1 base, the J end lost 1 base, and 9 bases lay between the germline ends. Germline CDR1 is SGHNT and CDR2 is YYREEE (reference sequence). CDR3 amino acids: CASSLSRGSYNEQFF. The CDR3 coding sequence is TGTGCCAGCAGCTTGTCTAGAGGGTCCTACAATGAGCAGTTCTTC.

This chain connects TRBV6-2 or TRBV6-3 to TRBJ1-2; no firm D call. Trimming shortened V by 0 bases and J by 8 bases, and 10 bases separated the two germline ends. From germline, CDR1 is MNHEY and CDR2 SVGEGT. This CDR3 spans 13 amino acids. The CDR3 loop reads CASSYSAGSGYTF. CDR3 in DNA: TGTGCCAGCAGTTACTCAGCCGGGTCCGGCTACACCTTC.

This clone was seen only once. V usage is TRBV30 and J usage is TRBJ2-3, with D possibly matching TRBD2 (6 bases). V was trimmed by 0 bases and J by 4 bases, leaving 8 bases between them. Germline V lookup: CDR1 GTSNPN, CDR2 SVGIG (reference sequence). The CDR3 is made up of 13 amino acids. CDR3 bases: TGTGCCTGGAGTGTACGGAGGGCAGATACGCAGTATTTT. Translation: CAWSVRRADTQYF.

The genes are TRBV6-6 and TRBJ1-5; 9 nucleotides align to TRBD1. Germline lookup yields CDR1 MNHNY and CDR2 SVGAGI (reference sequence). This CDR3 has 14 amino acids. With V trimmed by 6 bases and J by 7 bases, 7 bases remained unmatched. The CDR3, as DNA: TGTGCCAGCAGCCTCGGGACAGGGTACCAGCCCCAGCATTTT. Its protein is CASSLGTGYQPQHF.

This chain links TRBV18 with TRBJ2-1; D gene uncertain. Looked up from germline, CDR1 is KGHSH and CDR2 is LQKENI. This CDR3 region has 16 residues. Trimming stripped 2 bases from V and 6 bases from J, with 17 bases between. Here the CDR3 reads CASSPGRRVYGNEQFF. CDR3 nucleotides: TGTGCCAGCTCACCAGGTCGAAGGGTTTACGGCAATGAGCAGTTCTTC.

V gene TRBV9 combines with J gene TRBJ1-2; D is possibly TRBD1 (6 bases). From germline, CDR1 is SGDLS and CDR2 YYNGEE. Trimming shortened V by 3 bases and J by 8 bases, and 20 bases separated the two germline ends. This CDR3 spans 15 amino acids. CDR3 sequence reads: CASSARIQGPEGYTF. The CDR3 DNA reads as TGTGCCAGCAGCGCCCGAATACAGGGTCCGGAAGGCTACACCTTC.

The chain carries TRBV2 and TRBJ1-5, with TRBD1 identical over 7 bases. This CDR3 region has 14 residues. The ends lost 8 bases at V and 0 bases at J; junction bases unmatched: 4. Germline assignment: CDR1 SNHLY and CDR2 FYNNEI. The CDR3 region is CASVGQYSNQPQHF. The CDR3 nucleotides read TGTGCCAGCGTGGGACAGTATAGCAATCAGCCCCAGCATTTT.

V and J are TRBV11-2 and TRBJ1-1; D is perhaps TRBD1 (5 bases). V dropped 5 bases and J dropped 4 bases, with 11 bases sitting between them. Germline V CDR1 and CDR2: SGHAT, FQNNGV. The CDR3 spans 13 residues. The DNA of the CDR3 is TGTGCCAGCAGCCCCTGGGGCGGCACTGAAGCTTTCTTT. Protein sequence: CASSPWGGTEAFF.

The CDR3 coding sequence is TGTGCCAGCAGCGTAGATGTTAATGAAAAACTGTTTTTT. Protein product: CASSVDVNEKLFF. V is TRBV9 and J is TRBJ1-4; D unclear. Germline V gives CDR1 SGDLS, CDR2 YYNGEE. The CDR3 sequence is 13 residues long. Trimming removed 0 bases at V and 4 bases at J, with 4 bases between.

The CDR3 reads CASSQALIESEAFF. CDR3 sequence (DNA): TGTGCCAGCAGCCAAGCCCTGATCGAGAGTGAAGCTTTCTTT. The chain has TRBV3-1 (or the pseudogene TRBV3-2) and TRBJ1-1, with D hard to call. Per germline, CDR1 LGHDT and CDR2 YNNKEL (reference sequence). V shed 1 base and J shed 7 bases, with 13 bases lying between them. The CDR3 covers 14 residues.

Comment on this clone: Distinct nucleotide sequences in the sample also encode this CDR3. The chain carries TRBV13 and TRBJ2-7, with 7 bases matching TRBD2. Germline V gene sequence: CDR1 PRHDT, CDR2 FYEKMQ (reference sequence). V gave up 3 bases and J gave up 3 bases; unmatched junction bases: 2. This CDR3 region has 13 residues. The CDR3 coding sequence is TGTGCCAGCAGCTTGCGCGGGAGCTACGAGCAGTACTTC. Residues: CASSLRGSYEQYF.

This sequence joins TRBV19 and TRBJ2-7; the D gene is possibly TRBD2 (6 bases). The length of the CDR3 is 13 residues. The germline gives CDR1 LNHDA, CDR2 SQIVND (reference sequence). The ends were cut back, 6 bases at V and 1 base at J, with 10 bases in the middle. The CDR3 here is CASSAGLSYEQYF. For the CDR3, the DNA is TGTGCCAGTAGCGCGGGACTTTCCTACGAGCAGTACTTC.

The V and J genes are TRBV5-6 and TRBJ2-2; D could derive from TRBD1 or TRBD2 (5 bases each). The V end lost 3 bases, the J end lost 3 bases, and 15 bases lay between the germline ends. Germline CDR1 is SGHDT and CDR2 is YYEEEE. The CDR3 covers 16 residues. In DNA, the CDR3 is TGTGCCAGCAGCTCCACCGGGACCCGCGACACCGGGGAGCTGTTTTTT. It is translated as CASSSTGTRDTGELFF.

V and J are TRBV12-2 and TRBJ1-3; the D call of TRBD1 is as the table states it, not checked on the DNA. TRBV12-2 is reported as a pseudogene. The CDR3 is 16 residues long. The CDR3 DNA sequence: TGTGCAAGTCGCTCAGTTACAGGGGGATGTGGAAACACCATATATTTT. Translating it yields CASRSVTGGCGNTIYF.

The rearrangement joins TRBV28 to TRBJ2-7, with TRBD1 identical over 7 bases. The CDR3 is 14 residues long. The J segment lost 2 bases and the V segment lost 4 bases, leaving 5 bases of the junction unmatched. CDR1 MDHEN and CDR2 SYDVKM come from the germline V gene. The CDR3 nucleotides are TGTGCCAGCAGTTCAGGGGGTCCGACCTACGAGCAGTACTTC. This translates into CASSSGGPTYEQYF.